This paragraph reports one T cell receptor beta chain. Its target is not known. Healthy donors had no documented immune events, such as infections, while sampled. This sample was included in a study of identifying expanded T cells in peripheral blood. General study findings and limits: Differentially abundant clones: roughly 1.3 between replicates, about 17 at roughly 15 days, around 20 at four.

Measured with immunoSEQ multiplex PCR; TCRdb has only the in-frame clones, and not every one. The sample has tens of thousands of clones, 88% seen once. Per the germline V gene, CDR1 is SNHLY and CDR2 is FYNNEI. This CDR3 has 15 residues. V was cut by 4 bases and J by 5 bases, with 14 bases left in between. The sequenced sample consisted of blood. The chain recombines TRBV2 with TRBJ1-4; a possible D gene is TRBD1 (6 bases). The TCR originated in a person aged 18 to 70 in good health. The CDR3 nucleotides are TGTGCCAGCAGTGGCCAGGGGCGCAACAATGAAAAACTGTTTTTT. It specifies CASSGQGRNNEKLFF.